The present T cell receptor beta chain was sequenced within a study of CD8 T cells in ankylosing spondylitis. Judged by abundance, this clonotype is medium-sized (0.01 to 0.1%). The antigen remains undetermined. One entry per CDR3 protein, called by TCRdb with MiXCR from the 5' RACE reads. The sample yields about 33,000 distinct CDR3 sequences, approximately 9.9% seen once. Study results and limitations: Significant enrichment of disease-linked clones was reported in matched ankylosing spondylitis synovial fluid. A subset of motif variants has previously been described in the synovial fluid and blood of reactive arthritis. Ankylosing spondylitis blood appeared to carry a characteristic TCR beta motif of fewer than 10 highly homologous variants.

J gave up 4 bases and V 6 bases, and 4 bases lay outside the gene matches. This CDR3 is built from 14 residues. From germline, CDR1 is ENHRY and CDR2 SYGVKD. The chain couples TRBV10-3 to TRBJ2-5; TRBD2 matches 11 bases. The material sequenced was synovial fluid, either unsorted or a sorted T cell fraction (not recorded which). The origin of this receptor is a male donor with ankylosing spondylitis. The CDR3 loop reads CAISPGTSGETQYF. The CDR3 bases are TGTGCCATCAGCCCGGGGACTAGCGGAGAGACCCAGTACTTC.